A selection of T cell receptor beta chains follows, all from one sample in a study of blood T cell repertoires in COVID-19. Libraries were prepared by immunoSEQ multiplex PCR; TCRdb keeps only in-frame clonotypes and omits some of them. The sample includes approximately 250,000 clones, about 82% of them seen just once. The specimen sequenced was peripheral blood. These receptors all come from a woman aged 55-75 years with active or convalescent COVID-19. Each CDR3 is given with its conserved first and last residue. A D gene is named only where the DNA matches it firmly. Clone size is not always given. Where it is, it says once, few, many or a class for expanded clones.

j_call | d_call | v_call | clone_size | cdr3_aa | cdr3_nt
TRBJ2-1 | TRBD2 | TRBV6-6 | . | CASSRSLARDEQFF | TGTGCCAGCAGTCGATCACTAGCGAGAGATGAGCAGTTCTTC
TRBJ1-5 | TRBD1 | TRBV19 | . | CASSISGTGFNQPQHF | TGTGCCAGTAGTATATCCGGGACAGGGTTCAATCAGCCCCAGCATTTT
TRBJ2-1 | . | TRBV9 | . | CASSESGTYEQFF | TGTGCCAGCAGCGAGAGCGGTACCTATGAGCAGTTCTTC
TRBJ2-1 | . | TRBV7-9 | . | CASSGHPSYNEQFF | TGTGCCAGCAGTGGACACCCCTCCTACAATGAGCAGTTCTTC
TRBJ1-5 | . | TRBV12-3/TRBV12-4 | . | CASSSDGRQPQHF | TGTGCCAGCAGTTCGGACGGGAGGCAGCCCCAGCATTTT
TRBJ2-1 | . | TRBV3-1/TRBV3-2 | . | CASSLRDSSYNEQFF | TGTGCCAGCAGCCTCCGGGACTCCTCCTACAATGAGCAGTTCTTC
TRBJ2-3 | . | TRBV29-1 | . | CSVEAERALDTQYF | TGCAGCGTTGAAGCAGAGCGGGCCCTAGATACGCAGTATTTT
TRBJ2-2 | . | TRBV3-1/TRBV3-2 | . | CASSPTGTSATGELFF | TGTGCCAGCAGCCCAACAGGGACGTCGGCCACCGGGGAGCTGTTTTTT
TRBJ1-2 | TRBD1 | TRBV4-1 | . | CASSPSGGRQGIDYGYTF | TGCGCCAGCAGCCCCAGTGGAGGGCGACAGGGGATTGACTATGGCTACACCTTC
TRBJ2-1 | TRBD1 | TRBV30 | . | CAWRPRDREWNEQFF | TGTGCCTGGAGACCCCGGGACAGGGAGTGGAATGAGCAGTTCTTC
TRBJ1-6 | . | TRBV6-1 | . | CASSEWGGGESPLHF | TGTGCCAGCAGTGAATGGGGAGGGGGTGAGTCACCCCTCCACTTT
TRBJ2-2 | TRBD2 | TRBV6-6 | . | CASSFAPGGNTGELFF | TGTGCCAGCAGTTTCGCCCCGGGGGGAAACACCGGGGAGCTGTTTTTT
TRBJ1-2 | . | TRBV19 | . | CASSPQGRTTLDGYTF | TGTGCCAGTAGTCCGCAGGGACGGACTACTTTGGATGGCTACACCTTC
TRBJ2-1 | TRBD2 | TRBV6-6 | . | CASSGGLAGSYNEQFF | TGTGCCAGCAGTGGGGGACTAGCGGGCTCCTACAATGAGCAGTTCTTC
TRBJ1-4 | . | TRBV11-2 | few | CASSSGRGEKLFF | TGTGCCAGCAGCTCTGGAAGGGGAGAAAAACTGTTTTTT
TRBJ1-2 | . | TRBV2 | . | CASQGGANYGYTF | TGTGCCAGTCAAGGGGGGGCTAACTATGGCTACACCTTC
TRBJ2-6 | TRBD1 | TRBV5-6 | . | CASSPGQGMVGANVLTF | TGTGCCAGCAGCCCCGGACAGGGAATGGTCGGGGCCAACGTCCTGACTTTC
TRBJ2-2 | . | TRBV14 | . | CASSQVAPLTETTGELFF | TGTGCCAGCAGCCAAGTGGCTCCCTTAACCGAGACAACCGGGGAGCTGTTTTTT
TRBJ2-3 | TRBD2 | TRBV28 | . | CASSRTSGGLLQHTDTQYF | TGTGCCAGCAGTAGGACTAGCGGGGGGCTTCTACAGCACACAGATACGCAGTATTTT
TRBJ1-1 | . | TRBV5-6 | . | CASSFRVPTEAFF | TGTGCCAGCAGCTTCCGGGTCCCCACTGAAGCTTTCTTT
TRBJ2-2 | . | TRBV9 | . | CASSVGPSLNTGELFF | TGTGCCAGCAGCGTAGGTCCTAGCTTGAACACCGGGGAGCTGTTTTTT
TRBJ2-1 | . | TRBV5-1 | . | CASSLWQNNEQFF | TGCGCCAGCAGCTTATGGCAGAACAATGAGCAGTTCTTC
TRBJ1-5 | TRBD1 | TRBV2 | . | CASSTSGTGVQPQHF | TGTGCCAGCAGTACCTCCGGGACAGGGGTTCAGCCCCAGCATTTT
TRBJ1-4 | TRBD1 | TRBV7-2 | few | CASSWGQGGEKLFF | TGTGCCAGCAGCTGGGGACAGGGAGGGGAAAAACTGTTTTTT
TRBJ2-1 | TRBD2 | TRBV4-1 | once | CASSPPPSGTRSYNEQFF | TGCGCCAGCAGCCCTCCCCCGTCCGGGACTAGATCCTACAATGAGCAGTTCTTC
TRBJ1-2 | . | TRBV2 | . | CASSSRSGTGGYTF | TGTGCCAGCAGTTCCCGATCGGGAACGGGTGGCTACACCTTC
TRBJ2-5 | TRBD1 | TRBV29-1 | . | CSVDSAGTGETQYF | TGCAGCGTAGATTCTGCCGGGACAGGGGAGACCCAGTACTTC
TRBJ1-1 | . | TRBV7-3 | . | CASSLNAGLNTEAFF | TGTGCCAGCAGCTTAAACGCAGGGCTGAACACTGAAGCTTTCTTT
TRBJ1-3 | . | TRBV5-1 | . | CASSWGRVSGNTIYF | TGCGCCAGCAGCTGGGGGCGAGTTTCTGGAAACACCATATATTTT
TRBJ1-1 | TRBD1 | TRBV5-6 | . | CASSFRDRGTEAFF | TGTGCCAGCAGCTTCCGGGACAGGGGCACTGAAGCTTTCTTT
TRBJ1-3 | TRBD1 | TRBV7-9 | . | CASSTDRGLGNTIYF | TGTGCCAGCAGCACGGACAGGGGGCTGGGAAACACCATATATTTT
TRBJ1-2 | TRBD1 | TRBV2 | . | CASSFRDRPFHYGYTF | TGTGCCAGCAGTTTTCGGGACAGGCCATTTCACTATGGCTACACCTTC
TRBJ2-1 | TRBD2 | TRBV2 | . | CASSGLAARGDEQFF | TGTGCCAGCAGTGGGCTAGCGGCACGAGGGGATGAGCAGTTCTTC
TRBJ1-2 | TRBD1 | TRBV6-5 | . | CASSQPRQGSYGYTF | TGTGCCAGCAGTCAACCCCGACAGGGGTCCTATGGCTACACCTTC
TRBJ2-2 | TRBD2 | TRBV5-4 | few | CASSLDGGTGELFF | TGTGCCAGCAGCTTGGACGGGGGGACCGGGGAGCTGTTTTTT
TRBJ2-5 | TRBD1 | TRBV6-5 | . | CASSYSGTGTWETQYF | TGTGCCAGCAGTTACTCGGGGACAGGGACGTGGGAGACCCAGTACTTC
TRBJ2-5 | . | TRBV6-6 | . | CASSYVWDTKETQYF | TGTGCCAGCAGTTACGTCTGGGACACAAAAGAGACCCAGTACTTC
TRBJ2-3 | TRBD2 | TRBV2 | few | CASSGERETSTDTQYF | TGTGCCAGCAGTGGGGAGCGGGAGACCAGCACAGATACGCAGTATTTT
TRBJ2-7 | TRBD2 | TRBV9 | . | CASSTGTSAYEQYF | TGTGCCAGCAGCACCGGGACTAGCGCATACGAGCAGTACTTC
TRBJ2-1 | TRBD1 | TRBV19 | . | CASRAGQGAKDEQFF | TGTGCCAGTAGAGCGGGACAGGGGGCTAAGGATGAGCAGTTCTTC
TRBJ1-5 | . | TRBV28 | . | CASSLIRGRRKNQPQHF | TGTGCCAGCAGTTTAATCAGGGGCCGCAGGAAGAATCAGCCCCAGCATTTT
TRBJ2-5 | . | TRBV14 | . | CASSQAQGGETQYF | TGTGCCAGCAGCCAAGCCCAGGGTGGGGAGACCCAGTACTTC